This T cell receptor (beta chain) was recorded in a study of T cell responses to AZD1222 COVID-19 vaccine. Study-wide results and limits: Spike-specific TCR breadth rose after two AZD1222 doses, and depth rose as well. Baseline serology detected seropositivity in only a handful of AZD1222 recipients. Targeting of unmutated variant regions was reportedly seen in nearly half of spike-specific TCRs.

Profiling relied on immunoSEQ multiplex PCR, and the TCRdb table lists in-frame clones only, not all of them. The sample carries some 170,000 clones, 92% recorded once. As concerns this clone: The antigen is unknown.

The CDR3 runs to 15 residues. Per the germline V gene, CDR1 is LGHNA and CDR2 is YSLEER. Trimming cost V 0 bases and J 3 bases, with 11 bases left between them. This chain joins TRBV4-3 and TRBJ1-1; D gene uncertain. The material sequenced was peripheral blood, taken on day 0 of MenACWY control vaccination. The receptor was isolated from an adult in good health. In nucleotides, the CDR3 is TGCGCCAGCAGCCAAGAGGGCGGGAGGGACACTGAAGCTTTCTTT. It translates to CASSQEGGRDTEAFF.